These T cell receptor beta chains were read from a single sample in a study of blood T cells in healthy people across ages. TCRdb reprocessed the 5' RACE reads with MiXCR, giving one entry per CDR3 protein. The sample has about 1.5 million distinct CDR3 sequences, roughly 43% seen once. The specimen sequenced was blood. The receptors stem from a woman between 18 and 30 years old in good health. The CDR3 runs from the conserved cysteine through the conserved F or W. D genes are given only for firm matches. Clone size is shown for a subset of rows, as once, few, many or a class of expanded clone.

CDR3 DNA: TGTGCCAGCAGTCTCTGGACTAGCGGGAGCGGGGAGACCCAGTACTTC
CDR3 protein: CASSLWTSGSGETQYF
V gene: TRBV28
D gene: TRBD2
J gene: TRBJ2-5
clone size: -

CDR3 DNA: TGTGCCAGCAGATCCGCTATCGGACAGGGAATTGGGCATGCCTACAATGAGCAGTTCTTC
CDR3 protein: CASRSAIGQGIGHAYNEQFF
V gene: TRBV28
D gene: TRBD1
J gene: TRBJ2-1
clone size: -

CDR3 DNA: TGCAGTGCTAGGGTAGTTGGAAGGGGGACCTACAATGAGCAGTTCTTC
CDR3 protein: CSARVVGRGTYNEQFF
V gene: TRBV20-1
D gene: -
J gene: TRBJ2-1
clone size: -

CDR3 DNA: TGCAGTGTTAGCTGGACACCCCATAATTCACCCCTCCACTTT
CDR3 protein: CSVSWTPHNSPLHF
V gene: TRBV20-1
D gene: -
J gene: TRBJ1-6
clone size: -

CDR3 DNA: TGTGCCAGCAGCTTCTACAGGGGAGGGAAGACTAATGAAAAACTGTTTTTT
CDR3 protein: CASSFYRGGKTNEKLFF
V gene: TRBV13
D gene: TRBD1
J gene: TRBJ1-4
clone size: -

CDR3 DNA: TGTGCCAGCAGTTATCTGGGCCAGGGGAACTATGGCTACACCTTC
CDR3 protein: CASSYLGQGNYGYTF
V gene: TRBV4-2
D gene: -
J gene: TRBJ1-2
clone size: -

CDR3 DNA: TGCGCCAGCAGTCCTAGCGGACGCTACAATGAGCAGTTCTTC
CDR3 protein: CASSPSGRYNEQFF
V gene: TRBV4-3
D gene: TRBD2
J gene: TRBJ2-1
clone size: many

CDR3 DNA: TGTGCCATCAGTGGGGGCTTACCGCTCTATGGCTACACCTTC
CDR3 protein: CAISGGLPLYGYTF
V gene: TRBV10-3
D gene: -
J gene: TRBJ1-2
clone size: -

CDR3 DNA: TGTGCCAGCAGCTTATTGGCTGGCAACTATGGCTACACCTTC
CDR3 protein: CASSLLAGNYGYTF
V gene: TRBV7-6
D gene: -
J gene: TRBJ1-2
clone size: many

CDR3 DNA: TGCAGCGTTTCTGGGGAGGGAGAAGAGACCCAGTACTTC
CDR3 protein: CSVSGEGEETQYF
V gene: TRBV29-1
D gene: TRBD2
J gene: TRBJ2-5
clone size: -

CDR3 DNA: TGTGCCAGCAGCTTAGGGGAGTTTAATGAGCAGTTCTTC
CDR3 protein: CASSLGEFNEQFF
V gene: TRBV7-2
D gene: -
J gene: TRBJ2-1
clone size: -

CDR3 DNA: TGTGCCAGTAGGTCAGGGGGAAGGCAGCCCCAGCATTTT
CDR3 protein: CASRSGGRQPQHF
V gene: TRBV19
D gene: TRBD1
J gene: TRBJ1-5
clone size: -

CDR3 DNA: TGCAGTGCTTGGGTCGGGACTTTTACCGGGGAGCTGTTTTTT
CDR3 protein: CSAWVGTFTGELFF
V gene: TRBV20-1
D gene: -
J gene: TRBJ2-2
clone size: -

CDR3 DNA: TGCAGTGCTAGAGATTTGGTCGGGACTACGGAGCAGTTCTTC
CDR3 protein: CSARDLVGTTEQFF
V gene: TRBV20-1
D gene: TRBD2
J gene: TRBJ2-1
clone size: -

CDR3 DNA: TGTGCCAGCAGCGGGACTAGCGGGTTGTACAATGAGCAGTTCTTC
CDR3 protein: CASSGTSGLYNEQFF
V gene: TRBV7-2
D gene: TRBD2
J gene: TRBJ2-1
clone size: -

CDR3 DNA: TGTGCCAGCAGGGATAGCGGGGAATACAATGAGCAGTTCTTC
CDR3 protein: CASRDSGEYNEQFF
V gene: TRBV12-3/TRBV12-4
D gene: TRBD2
J gene: TRBJ2-1
clone size: -

CDR3 DNA: TGCAGTGCGCACGAAAGCGGGGACTATGGCTACACCTTC
CDR3 protein: CSAHESGDYGYTF
V gene: TRBV20-1
D gene: -
J gene: TRBJ1-2
clone size: few

CDR3 DNA: TGTGCCAGCAGCTTAAAAGTCTATGGCTACACCTTC
CDR3 protein: CASSLKVYGYTF
V gene: TRBV7-2
D gene: -
J gene: TRBJ1-2
clone size: -

CDR3 DNA: TGTGCCAGCAGCTATAACACACCGAACACTGAAGCTTTCTTT
CDR3 protein: CASSYNTPNTEAFF
V gene: TRBV7-2
D gene: -
J gene: TRBJ1-1
clone size: -

CDR3 DNA: TGTGCCAGCAGCTTAGTTGGGAATCATAACTATGGCTACACCTTC
CDR3 protein: CASSLVGNHNYGYTF
V gene: TRBV7-9
D gene: -
J gene: TRBJ1-2
clone size: -

CDR3 DNA: TGTGCCAGCAGTTACCAACCACTAAGTCATGAGCAGTTCTTC
CDR3 protein: CASSYQPLSHEQFF
V gene: TRBV6-5
D gene: -
J gene: TRBJ2-1
clone size: -

CDR3 DNA: TGTGCCAGCAGCTTCCCCCAAGGGAACACTGAAGCTTTCTTT
CDR3 protein: CASSFPQGNTEAFF
V gene: TRBV3-1
D gene: -
J gene: TRBJ1-1
clone size: -

CDR3 DNA: TGTGCCAGCAGCTTGGACACCTTCAATGAGCAGTTCTTC
CDR3 protein: CASSLDTFNEQFF
V gene: TRBV11-2
D gene: -
J gene: TRBJ2-1
clone size: few

CDR3 DNA: TGTGCCATCAGTGACTCACGTTCTCAGTCGACAGGGTGGAGAGCGGGTGAAGCTTTCTTT
CDR3 protein: CAISDSRSQSTGWRAGEAFF
V gene: TRBV10-3
D gene: TRBD1
J gene: TRBJ1-1
clone size: once

CDR3 DNA: TGTGCCAGCAGTCAGAATGGACAGGGTGGCACAGATACGCAGTATTTT
CDR3 protein: CASSQNGQGGTDTQYF
V gene: TRBV12-3/TRBV12-4
D gene: TRBD1
J gene: TRBJ2-3
clone size: many

CDR3 DNA: TGTGCCAGCAGCTTAACAGGACATACAGATCAGCCCCAGCATTTT
CDR3 protein: CASSLTGHTDQPQHF
V gene: TRBV7-2
D gene: -
J gene: TRBJ1-5
clone size: few

CDR3 DNA: TGTGCTAGTGGTTCCCCTTCAAGCGGGGGCCGCACAGATACGCAGTATTTT
CDR3 protein: CASGSPSSGGRTDTQYF
V gene: TRBV12-5
D gene: TRBD2
J gene: TRBJ2-3
clone size: -

CDR3 DNA: TGCAGTGCCGTATTCCGGGACGAGGGCTACTATGGCTACACCTTC
CDR3 protein: CSAVFRDEGYYGYTF
V gene: TRBV20-1
D gene: -
J gene: TRBJ1-2
clone size: few

CDR3 DNA: TGTGCCAGCAGCTTAATAGTAGCGGGAGGAGGGGATACGCAGTATTTT
CDR3 protein: CASSLIVAGGGDTQYF
V gene: TRBV7-9
D gene: TRBD2
J gene: TRBJ2-3
clone size: few